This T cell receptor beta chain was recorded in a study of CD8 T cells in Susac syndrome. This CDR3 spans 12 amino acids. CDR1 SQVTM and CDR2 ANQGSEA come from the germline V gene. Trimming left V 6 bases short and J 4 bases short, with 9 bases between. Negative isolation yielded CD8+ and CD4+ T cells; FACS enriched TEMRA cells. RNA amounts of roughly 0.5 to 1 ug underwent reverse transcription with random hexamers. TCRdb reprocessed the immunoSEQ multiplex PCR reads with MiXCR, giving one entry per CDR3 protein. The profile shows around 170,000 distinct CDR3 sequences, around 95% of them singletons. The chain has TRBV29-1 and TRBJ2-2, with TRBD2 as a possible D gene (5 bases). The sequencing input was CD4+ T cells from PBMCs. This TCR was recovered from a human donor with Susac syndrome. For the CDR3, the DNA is TGCAGCGTCGGGGTTACCACCGGGGAGCTGTTTTTT. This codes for CSVGVTTGELFF.